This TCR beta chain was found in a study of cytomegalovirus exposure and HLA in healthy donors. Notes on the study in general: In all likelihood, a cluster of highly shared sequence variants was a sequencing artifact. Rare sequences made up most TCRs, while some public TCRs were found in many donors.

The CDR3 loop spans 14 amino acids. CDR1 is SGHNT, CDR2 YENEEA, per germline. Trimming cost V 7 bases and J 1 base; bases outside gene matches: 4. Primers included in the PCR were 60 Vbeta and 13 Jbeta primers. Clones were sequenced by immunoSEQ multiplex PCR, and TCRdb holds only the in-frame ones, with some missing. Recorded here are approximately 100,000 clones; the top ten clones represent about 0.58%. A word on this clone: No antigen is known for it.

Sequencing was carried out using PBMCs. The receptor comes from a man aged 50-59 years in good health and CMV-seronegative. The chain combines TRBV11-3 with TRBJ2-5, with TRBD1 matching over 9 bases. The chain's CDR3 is CASTMTGGQETQYF. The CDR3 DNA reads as TGTGCCAGCACAATGACAGGGGGCCAAGAGACCCAGTACTTC.